The clone carrying this T cell receptor (beta chain) was picked up many times. Its antigen remains unidentified. This entry is derived from a study of CD8 T cells in ankylosing spondylitis. Libraries for TCR beta were made by quantitative 5'-RACE with molecular barcodes. TCRdb used MiXCR to reprocess the 5' RACE reads, holding one entry per CDR3 protein. The table shows around 230,000 distinct CDR3 sequences, with roughly 8.2% occurring only once. With 4 bases clipped from V and 1 base from J, the junction kept 8 bases outside the gene matches. Looked up from germline, CDR1 is SGHAT and CDR2 is FQNNGV. This CDR3 has 18 amino acids. Broader study findings: Among TCR beta sequences, a motif of eight or nine highly homologous variants appeared characteristic of ankylosing spondylitis blood. Clones linked with disease were CD8+ and fairly uncommon in the peripheral blood.

The sample consisted of blood, either unsorted or a sorted T cell fraction (not recorded which). The origin of this receptor is a female donor with ankylosing spondylitis or in good health (not recorded which). The genes are TRBV11-2 and TRBJ2-4; 12 nucleotides match TRBD2. The DNA for the CDR3 is TGTGCCAGCAGCTGGGGACTAGCGGGCGGCCGGGCCAAAAACATTCAGTACTTC. This translates into CASSWGLAGGRAKNIQYF.